The next 30 T cell receptor beta chains were all read from a single sample in a study of blood T cell repertoires in COVID-19. TCRdb's table, derived via immunoSEQ multiplex PCR, lists solely in-frame clones and lacks some. Of 350,000 to 450,000 clones in the sample, around 86% were seen once. Sample: PBMCs or T cells enriched from blood (not recorded which). The source is a woman aged 50 to 65 who had recovered from COVID-19.

The chain employs TRBV12-3 or TRBV12-4 and TRBJ1-2; 7 nucleotides align to TRBD1. CDR3 size: 13 residues. V lost 4 bases, J lost 3 bases, and 2 bases stayed unmatched. CDR3 residues: CASSSTGDYGYTF. Written as DNA, the CDR3 is TGTGCCAGCAGTTCTACAGGGGACTATGGCTACACCTTC.

The V and J genes are TRBV19 and TRBJ2-5; D is perhaps TRBD2 (5 bases). V gave up 0 bases and J gave up 5 bases, with 10 bases separating them. The CDR3 covers 14 residues. Germline assignment: CDR1 LNHDA and CDR2 SQIVND (reference sequence). CDR3 sequence: CASSIEGGRETQYF. The DNA of the CDR3 is TGTGCCAGTAGTATAGAGGGCGGGCGGGAGACCCAGTACTTC.

This chain connects TRBV11-2 to TRBJ2-1; 10 nucleotides match TRBD2. CDR1 SGHAT and CDR2 FQNNGV come from the germline V gene. The CDR3 has 16 amino acids. V dropped 5 bases and J dropped 6; count of bases not matched to a gene: 10. The CDR3 DNA follows: TGTGCCAGCAGCCCCAGCCCGGCTAGCGGGGGCAATGAGCAGTTCTTC. As protein: CASSPSPASGGNEQFF.

About this clone itself: Other DNA sequences in this specimen translate into the identical CDR3. The rearrangement uses TRBV5-1 and TRBJ1-5; 9 nucleotides match TRBD1. The CDR3 covers 15 residues. The V gene end was trimmed by 4 bases and the J gene end by 1 base; junction bases not matched to a gene: 3. The germline V gene has CDR1 SGHRS and CDR2 YFSETQ. CDR3 in amino acids: CASSPGTGSNQPQHF. CDR3 coding DNA: TGCGCCAGCAGCCCTGGGACAGGGAGCAATCAGCCCCAGCATTTT.

J is TRBJ1-3 and V is TRBV11-2; 7 bases align to TRBD1. This CDR3 has 14 residues. The junction had 7 bases not matched to a gene; V was cut back by 5 bases and J by 6 bases. In germline, CDR1 is SGHAT, CDR2 FQNNGV. Here the CDR3 reads CASSITGAENTIYF. The CDR3 DNA reads as TGTGCCAGCAGCATTACAGGGGCCGAAAACACCATATATTTT.

This chain links TRBV2 with TRBJ1-4, with 10 bases identical to TRBD1. This CDR3 has 15 residues. The germline CDR1 and CDR2 sequences are SNHLY and FYNNEI. V gave up 6 bases and J gave up 0 bases; unmatched junction bases: 1. This CDR3 is CASRGTGATNEKLFF. CDR3 nucleotides: TGTGCCAGCAGAGGGACAGGGGCAACTAATGAAAAACTGTTTTTT.

The chain recombines TRBV29-1 with TRBJ2-5, with 8 bases matching TRBD2. This CDR3 is 13 amino acids long. After removal of 1 base from V and 5 bases from J, the junction contained 3 bases not matched to a gene. CDR1 is SQVTM, CDR2 ANQGSEA, per germline. CDR3 region: CSVEAGGPETQYF. The DNA for the CDR3 is TGCAGCGTTGAAGCGGGGGGGCCTGAGACCCAGTACTTC.

V gene TRBV29-1 combines with J gene TRBJ2-1, with TRBD1 as a possible D gene (5 bases). Trimming removed 4 bases from V and 6 bases from J, with 16 bases in between. CDR1 is SQVTM and CDR2 is ANQGSEA in the germline V gene. The CDR3 has 14 residues. The CDR3 bases are TGCAGCGTTGTGTTCCCCTTGGGGCCCAATGAGCAGTTCTTC. Translated, it gives CSVVFPLGPNEQFF.

This chain links TRBV6-2 or TRBV6-3 with TRBJ2-6, with unresolved D. V was trimmed by 2 bases and J by 0 bases, leaving 5 bases between them. This CDR3 has 15 amino acids. Germline CDR1 reads MNHEY; CDR2 reads SVGEGT. The CDR3 loop is CASSYVSSGANVLTF. DNA for the CDR3: TGTGCCAGCAGTTACGTGAGCTCTGGGGCCAACGTCCTGACTTTC.

V is TRBV4-1 and J is TRBJ1-2; TRBD1 might be the D (6 bases). The CDR3 is made up of 15 amino acids. The germline V gene has CDR1 MGHRA and CDR2 YSYEKL. V lost 4 bases, J lost 0 bases, and 12 bases lay in between. CDR3 loop: CASSLQTGTNYGYTF. The CDR3 coding sequence is TGCGCCAGCAGCCTACAAACAGGGACTAACTATGGCTACACCTTC.

CDR3 sequence (DNA): TGTGCCAGCACCAACGGTAAGGGACTAGCGGGGGTCTACAATGAGCAGTTCTTC. Residues: CASTNGKGLAGVYNEQFF. The J gene is TRBJ2-1, the V gene TRBV11-2; 14 bases agree with TRBD2. The ends lost 7 bases at V and 3 bases at J; junction bases unmatched: 11. Germline V lookup: CDR1 SGHAT, CDR2 FQNNGV. The CDR3 is 18 amino acids.

The chain carries TRBV21-1 and TRBJ2-1; TRBD2 reflects the table's D call only, with no check against the DNA. TRBV21-1 is labeled a pseudogene. The CDR3 consists of 17 residues. CDR3 coding DNA: TGTGCCAGCACCCTCTCCAAGACTAGCGGGTTCTGCAATGAGCAGTTCTTC. Encoded protein: CASTLSKTSGFCNEQFF.

This chain connects TRBV6-1 to TRBJ2-7, with a possible D match to TRBD1 (6 bases). Germline values: CDR1 MNHNS, CDR2 SASEGT. This CDR3 region has 14 residues. V was trimmed by 5 bases and J by 2 bases, leaving 13 bases between them. The CDR3 loop reads CASSFSQGTYEQYF. The CDR3 coding sequence is TGTGCCAGCAGTTTTTCACAGGGTACCTACGAGCAGTACTTC.

The chain uses TRBV5-1 and TRBJ1-2, with no clear D. The CDR3 totals 12 residues. Between the trimmed V and J ends, which lost 3 bases and 6 bases, there was a span of 9 bases. CDR1 is SGHRS and CDR2 is YFSETQ in the germline V gene. The CDR3 region has the DNA TGCGCCAGCAGCTCCAAGAGGGATGGCTACACCTTC. As protein: CASSSKRDGYTF. Variable domain in full (rest from reference TRBV5-1 and TRBJ1-2): KAGVTQTPRYLIKTRGQQVTLSCSPISGHRSVSWYQQTPGQGLQFLFEYFSETQRNKGNFPGRFSGRQFSNSRSEMNVSTLELGDSALYLCASSSKRDGYTFGSGTRLTVV.

V is TRBV25-1 and J is TRBJ1-3, with a weak D call TRBD1 (6 bases). V was shortened by 4 bases and J by 0 bases, with 16 bases between the two germline ends. Germline V gene sequence: CDR1 MGHDK, CDR2 SYGVNS. This CDR3 contains 17 residues. The CDR3 bases are TGTGCCAGCAGTGCGGCAGGGGCCTCCTTCTCTGGAAACACCATATATTTT. It codes for CASSAAGASFSGNTIYF.

V gene TRBV5-1 combines with J gene TRBJ2-2; D ambiguous. Germline V lookup: CDR1 SGHRS, CDR2 YFSETQ. Trimming took 1 base from V and 7 from J, leaving 17 bases between them. The CDR3 sequence is 16 residues long. The CDR3 is CASSLNSAPRVGELFF. CDR3 in DNA: TGCGCCAGCAGCTTGAATTCCGCTCCACGCGTCGGGGAGCTGTTTTTT.

This clone was seen a handful of times. The genes are TRBV18 and TRBJ1-1, with a tentative D call TRBD1 (6 bases). The CDR3 extends over 14 amino acids. Germline V gives CDR1 KGHSH, CDR2 LQKENI. Trimming removed 4 bases from V and 3 bases from J, with 12 bases in between. CDR3 amino acids: CASSHPPGDTEAFF. CDR3 DNA: TGTGCCAGCTCACATCCCCCAGGGGACACTGAAGCTTTCTTT.

The chain uses TRBV7-2 and TRBJ2-2; TRBD2 aligns across 14 bases. CDR1 SGHTA and CDR2 FQGNSA come from the germline V gene. CDR3 length: 17 amino acids. V was pared by 5 bases and J by 7 bases, with 9 bases of the junction left unmatched. This CDR3 reads CASSGQTSGRARGELFF. The CDR3 DNA reads TGTGCCAGCAGCGGACAGACTAGCGGGAGGGCCCGCGGGGAGCTGTTTTTT.

The chain links TRBV27 to TRBJ2-3, with 8 bases identical to TRBD2. Unmatched junction bases numbered 15, after V lost 8 bases and J lost 2 bases. The CDR3 loop spans 17 amino acids. Germline CDR1 reads MNHEY; CDR2 reads SMNVEV (reference sequence). The CDR3 here is CASEGRGGGPFTDTQYF. In DNA, the CDR3 is TGTGCCAGCGAAGGACGGGGCGGGGGGCCGTTCACAGATACGCAGTATTTT.

The V gene is TRBV7-2, the J gene TRBJ1-1, with TRBD1 matching 10 bases. This CDR3 contains 16 residues. Germline CDR1 reads SGHTA; CDR2 reads FQGNSA. V was clipped by 1 base and J by 4 bases; unmatched bases: 6. The CDR3: CASSLGDRGRRTEAFF. The CDR3 DNA reads as TGTGCCAGCAGCTTAGGGGACAGGGGCCGCCGCACTGAAGCTTTCTTT.

The gene calls are TRBV7-9 and TRBJ2-5; TRBD2 aligns across 11 bases. V was pared by 6 bases and J by 1 base, with 10 bases of the junction left unmatched. This CDR3 region has 17 residues. From germline, CDR1 is SEHNR and CDR2 FQNEAQ (reference sequence). CDR3 DNA sequence: TGTGCCAGCAGTTCATATAGCGGGGGGGCCTTCCAAGAGACCCAGTACTTC. It is translated as CASSSYSGGAFQETQYF.

This clone was recorded once. The DNA for the CDR3 is TGTGCCAGTAGTACGGCAGGGGTGGGGAACACTGAAGCTTTCTTT. It codes for CASSTAGVGNTEAFF. This sequence joins TRBV19 and TRBJ1-1; a possible D gene is TRBD1 (6 bases). The V end was cut by 4 bases, the J end by 1 base, with 13 bases between. The CDR3 extends over 15 amino acids. Germline CDR1 and CDR2: LNHDA and SQIVND (reference sequence).

The V and J genes are TRBV9 and TRBJ2-3, with D perhaps matching TRBD2 (6 bases). Between the trimmed V and J ends, which lost 4 bases and 0 bases, there was a span of 12 bases. There are 15 residues in the CDR3. Per the germline V gene, CDR1 is SGDLS and CDR2 is YYNGEE. CDR3: CASSPLEGSTDTQYF. Written as DNA, the CDR3 is TGTGCCAGCAGCCCACTGGAGGGTAGCACAGATACGCAGTATTTT.

The rearrangement uses TRBV7-9 and TRBJ2-2, with 7 bases that match TRBD1. Germline CDR1 reads SEHNR; CDR2 reads FQNEAQ (reference sequence). Trimming removed 0 bases from V and 4 bases from J; junction bases left unmatched: 2. The CDR3 is 15 amino acids. The CDR3 loop is CASSLAAGGTGELFF. CDR3 in DNA: TGTGCCAGCAGCTTAGCGGCAGGGGGCACCGGGGAGCTGTTTTTT.

V usage is TRBV5-5 and J usage is TRBJ1-6; D remains unclear. Germline V lookup: CDR1 SGHKS, CDR2 YYEKEE (reference sequence). The ends were cut back, 0 bases at V and 10 bases at J, with 14 bases in the middle. This CDR3 is 15 amino acids long. CDR3 bases: TGTGCCAGCAGCTTGGGCGGCTCAACGGGGTCACCCCTCCACTTT. Protein: CASSLGGSTGSPLHF.

The chain combines TRBV11-2 with TRBJ2-1; TRBD1 aligns across 8 bases. V dropped 5 bases and J dropped 7; count of bases not matched to a gene: 10. Germline V gene lookup returns CDR1 SGHAT and CDR2 FQNNGV. The CDR3 is 15 residues long. Here the CDR3 reads CASSLDRGGWNEQFF. The DNA of the CDR3 is TGTGCCAGCAGCCTTGACAGGGGTGGGTGGAATGAGCAGTTCTTC.

V usage is TRBV5-5 and J usage is TRBJ2-7, with TRBD2 matching 7 bases. V was clipped by 2 bases and J by 8 bases; unmatched bases: 16. This CDR3 comprises 16 residues. Germline CDR1 is SGHKS and CDR2 is YYEKEE (reference sequence). CDR3 DNA: TGTGCCAGCAGCTTTTCCCAAGTAGCGGGCATCACACAGCAGTACTTC. Translated, it gives CASSFSQVAGITQQYF.

The CDR3 is CASSLGGPPQETQYF. DNA for the CDR3: TGCGCCAGCAGCTTGGGAGGGCCTCCCCAAGAGACCCAGTACTTC. The chain employs TRBV5-1 and TRBJ2-5, with D tentatively TRBD2 (5 bases). Germline CDR1 is SGHRS and CDR2 is YFSETQ. V was clipped by 0 bases and J by 1 base, with 10 bases between them. This CDR3 region has 15 residues.

J is TRBJ2-1 and V is TRBV19; TRBD1 matches 7 bases. The germline gives CDR1 LNHDA, CDR2 SQIVND (reference sequence). The CDR3 runs to 12 residues. Trimming took 6 bases from V and 12 from J; bases not matched to a gene: 8. CDR3: CASSQQGKVQFF. The CDR3 DNA reads as TGTGCCAGTAGCCAACAGGGGAAGGTGCAGTTCTTC.

V is TRBV11-2 and J is TRBJ2-2; D might be TRBD1 (6 bases). V shed 2 bases and J shed 5 bases, with 6 bases lying between them. Per the germline V gene, CDR1 is SGHAT and CDR2 is FQNNGV. The CDR3 contains 13 residues. The DNA for the CDR3 is TGTGCCAGCAGCTTAACAGGGACCGGGGAGCTGTTTTTT. This codes for CASSLTGTGELFF. Full variable domain (outside the CDR3, taken from reference TRBV11-2 and TRBJ2-2): EAGVAQSPRYKIIEKRQSVAFWCNPISGHATLYWYQQILGQGPKLLIQFQNNGVVDDSQLPKDRFSAERLKGVDSTLKIQPAKLEDSAVYLCASSLTGTGELFFGEGSRLTVL.